Below, 18 T cell receptor beta chains from the same sample are listed, as sequenced in a study of T cell responses to AZD1222 COVID-19 vaccine. Profiling relied on immunoSEQ multiplex PCR, and the TCRdb table lists in-frame clones only, not all of them. The data hold approximately 180,000 clones, with over 85% observed a single time. Sequencing was performed on peripheral blood, taken on day 0 of AZD1222 vaccination. The receptors derive from an adult in good health.

This clone was picked up one time. The chain is built from TRBV18 and TRBJ2-6; maybe TRBD1 (6 bases). Trimming removed 3 bases from V and 0 bases from J, with 15 bases in between. Germline CDR1 is KGHSH and CDR2 is LQKENI. The CDR3 consists of 18 residues. Here the CDR3 reads CASSPPSRGGSGANVLTF. The DNA for the CDR3 is TGTGCCAGCTCACCGCCCTCCAGAGGGGGCTCTGGGGCCAACGTCCTGACTTTC.

CDR3 nucleotides: TGTGCCAGTAGTCAGAGTGCGAACACTGAAGCTTTCTTT. Amino acids: CASSQSANTEAFF. This chain connects TRBV19 to TRBJ1-1; no clear D gene. CDR3 length: 13 amino acids. V lost 5 bases and J 1 base, leaving 8 bases between the germline ends. Per the germline V gene, CDR1 is LNHDA and CDR2 is SQIVND (reference sequence).

The V and J genes are TRBV7-8 and TRBJ2-1; 12 nucleotides match TRBD2. Losses at the gene ends were 6 bases for V and 8 bases for J; bases not matched to a gene: 14. The CDR3 consists of 17 residues. CDR1 is SGHVS and CDR2 is FQNEAQ in the germline V gene. For the CDR3, the DNA is TGTGCCAGCAGAGAATGGCTAGCGGGAGGGCCGCGGGATGAGCAGTTCTTC. Translation gives CASREWLAGGPRDEQFF. Combining the CDR3 with reference TRBV7-8 and TRBJ2-1 gives the whole variable domain GAGVSQSPRYKVAKRGQDVALRCDPISGHVSLFWYQQALGQGPEFLTYFQNEAQLDKSGLPSDRFFAERPEGSVSTLKIQRTQQEDSAVYLCASREWLAGGPRDEQFFGPGTRLTVL.

J is TRBJ2-3 and V is TRBV7-8; 11 bases line up with TRBD2. Losses at the gene ends were 5 bases for V and 2 bases for J; bases not matched to a gene: 6. This CDR3 has 16 residues. Germline-derived CDR1 and CDR2 are SGHVS and FQNEAQ. CDR3 sequence: CASSMGTSGHTDTQYF. In nucleotides, the CDR3 is TGTGCCAGCAGCATGGGGACTAGCGGCCACACAGATACGCAGTATTTT. Full variable domain (remainder filled in from reference TRBV7-8 and TRBJ2-3): GAGVSQSPRYKVAKRGQDVALRCDPISGHVSLFWYQQALGQGPEFLTYFQNEAQLDKSGLPSDRFFAERPEGSVSTLKIQRTQQEDSAVYLCASSMGTSGHTDTQYFGPGTRLTVL.

The chain recombines TRBV2 with TRBJ1-1; D may be TRBD1 (6 bases). Per germline, CDR1 SNHLY and CDR2 FYNNEI. The V end lost 7 bases, the J end lost 10 bases, and 13 bases lay between the germline ends. CDR3 length: 11 amino acids. The DNA of the CDR3 is TGTGCCAGCACCTCAACAGGGTCAGCTTTCTTT. It is translated as CASTSTGSAFF.

V usage is TRBV19 and J usage is TRBJ2-7; D is perhaps TRBD1 (5 bases). V lost 6 bases and J 2 bases, leaving 26 bases between the germline ends. Germline assignment: CDR1 LNHDA and CDR2 SQIVND (reference sequence). The CDR3 runs to 18 residues. Here the CDR3 DNA reads TGTGCCAGTAGACCGGACACGCCCAACAGCCTCCTTCCCTACGAGCAGTACTTC. It codes for CASRPDTPNSLLPYEQYF.

The J gene is TRBJ1-1, the V gene TRBV7-9, with D possibly TRBD1 on 5 matching bases. With 5 bases removed from V and 3 bases from J, the gap between germline ends came to 13 bases. The CDR3 runs 14 residues. Germline values: CDR1 SEHNR, CDR2 FQNEAQ (reference sequence). The CDR3 is CASSPGARDTEAFF. The CDR3, as DNA: TGTGCCAGCAGCCCCGGGGCGCGGGACACTGAAGCTTTCTTT.

This chain links TRBV6-5 with TRBJ1-1; D ambiguous. Trimming took 0 bases from V and 2 from J, leaving 10 bases between them. The germline gives CDR1 MNHEY, CDR2 SVGAGI. The CDR3 is 15 residues long. CDR3: CASSYSNAVNTEAFF. The CDR3 nucleotides read TGTGCCAGCAGTTACTCGAATGCGGTTAACACTGAAGCTTTCTTT.

This chain joins TRBV27 and TRBJ1-1; D unresolved. The CDR3 contains 16 residues. Germline V gene lookup returns CDR1 MNHEY and CDR2 SMNVEV (reference sequence). Trimming removed 1 base at V and 4 bases at J, with 16 bases between. In DNA form, the CDR3 reads TGTGCCAGCAGTTTATGGGCTACAGCCATTTTCACTGAAGCTTTCTTT. The encoded protein is CASSLWATAIFTEAFF.

V and J are TRBV14 and TRBJ2-1; D unresolved. Trimming removed 3 bases from V and 3 bases from J, with 3 bases in between. CDR3 length: 12 amino acids. Germline V gene data show CDR1 as SGHDN and CDR2 as FVKESK. CDR3 protein: CASSQDYNEQFF. CDR3 sequence (DNA): TGTGCCAGCAGCCAGGACTACAATGAGCAGTTCTTC.

The chain recombines TRBV19 with TRBJ1-5, with D unresolved. The CDR3 covers 15 residues. CDR1 and CDR2 from the germline V gene are LNHDA and SQIVND (reference sequence). Trimming cost V 3 bases and J 2 bases, with 11 bases left between them. CDR3 in amino acids: CASSIGVLRNQPQHF. The CDR3 coding sequence is TGTGCCAGTAGTATCGGTGTGCTCCGCAATCAGCCCCAGCATTTT.

The genes are TRBV10-3 and TRBJ2-1; D gene unclear. The CDR3 is 16 amino acids. V lost 2 bases and J 5 bases, leaving 16 bases between the germline ends. Germline V gene data show CDR1 as ENHRY and CDR2 as SYGVKD. The CDR3 region has the DNA TGTGCCATCAGTGAGAGGCCCCAAGAGGCCCACAATGAGCAGTTCTTC. Encoded protein: CAISERPQEAHNEQFF.

J is TRBJ1-4 and V is TRBV25-1; D is ambiguous. This CDR3 comprises 15 residues. Deletions cut 3 bases from V and 0 bases from J, with 8 bases between. CDR1 is MGHDK and CDR2 is SYGVNS in the germline V gene. This CDR3 reads CASSDTAATNEKLFF. The CDR3 nucleotides read TGTGCCAGCAGTGACACAGCAGCAACTAATGAAAAACTGTTTTTT.

This clone occurred once. The V call is TRBV19, the J call TRBJ2-1; no clear D gene. Trimming stripped 1 base from V and 2 bases from J, with 9 bases between. The CDR3 contains 15 residues. CDR1 is LNHDA, CDR2 SQIVND, per germline (reference sequence). This CDR3 is CASSIGQGPYNEQFF. The CDR3 DNA is TGTGCCAGTAGTATAGGACAAGGGCCCTACAATGAGCAGTTCTTC.

The chain is built from TRBV10-3 and TRBJ2-1; 9 positions match TRBD2. Per the germline V gene, CDR1 is ENHRY and CDR2 is SYGVKD. Unmatched junction bases numbered 7, after V lost 7 bases and J lost 6 bases. CDR3 size: 14 residues. DNA of the CDR3: TGTGCCATCACGGGCGGGAGGGCCGGCAATGAGCAGTTCTTC. It translates to CAITGGRAGNEQFF.

The V gene is TRBV6-6, the J gene TRBJ2-7, with 8 bases that match TRBD1. Germline CDR1 reads MNHNY; CDR2 reads SVGAGI (reference sequence). The CDR3 is 14 residues long. The V segment lost 0 bases and the J segment 3 bases; nucleotides outside the gene matches: 1. CDR3 nucleotides: TGTGCCAGCAGTTACTCGGGACAGGACTACGAGCAGTACTTC. As protein: CASSYSGQDYEQYF.

This chain joins TRBV25-1 and TRBJ1-2; D perhaps matches TRBD1 (6 bases). The V end was cut by 1 base, the J end by 8 bases, with 14 bases between. Germline V gene sequence: CDR1 MGHDK, CDR2 SYGVNS. The CDR3 runs 14 residues. CDR3 DNA: TGTGCCAGCAGTGAATCGGGGCAGGGGAACGGCTACACCTTC. Translation gives CASSESGQGNGYTF.

This clone was detected only a few times. The chain employs TRBV10-2 and TRBJ2-7; 8 bases align to TRBD2. The V gene end was trimmed by 9 bases and the J gene end by 0 bases; junction bases not matched to a gene: 7. This CDR3 is 14 amino acids long. Germline loops: CDR1 WSHSY, CDR2 SAAADI. The CDR3 reads CASKRESTSYEQYF. Written as DNA, the CDR3 is TGCGCCAGTAAGCGGGAGAGCACCTCCTACGAGCAGTACTTC.